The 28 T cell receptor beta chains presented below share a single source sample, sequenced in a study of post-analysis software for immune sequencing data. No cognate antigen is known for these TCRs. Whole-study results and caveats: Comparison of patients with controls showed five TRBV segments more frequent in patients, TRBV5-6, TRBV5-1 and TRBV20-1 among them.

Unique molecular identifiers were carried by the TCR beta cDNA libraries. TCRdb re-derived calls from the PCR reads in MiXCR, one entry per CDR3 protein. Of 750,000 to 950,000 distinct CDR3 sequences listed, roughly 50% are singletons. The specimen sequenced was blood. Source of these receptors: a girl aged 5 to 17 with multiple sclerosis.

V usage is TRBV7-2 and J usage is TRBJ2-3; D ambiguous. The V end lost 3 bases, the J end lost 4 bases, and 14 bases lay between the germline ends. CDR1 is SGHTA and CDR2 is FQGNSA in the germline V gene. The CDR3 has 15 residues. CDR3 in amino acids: CASSLSLVRADTQYF. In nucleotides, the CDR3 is TGTGCCAGCAGCTTGTCTCTTGTCCGTGCAGATACGCAGTATTTT.

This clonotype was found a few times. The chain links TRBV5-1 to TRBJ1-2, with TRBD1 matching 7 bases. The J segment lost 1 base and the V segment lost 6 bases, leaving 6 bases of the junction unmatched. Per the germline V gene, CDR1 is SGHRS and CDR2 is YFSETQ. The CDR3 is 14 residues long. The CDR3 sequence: CASTKTGNNYGYTF. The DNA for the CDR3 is TGCGCCAGCACCAAGACAGGGAATAACTATGGCTACACCTTC.

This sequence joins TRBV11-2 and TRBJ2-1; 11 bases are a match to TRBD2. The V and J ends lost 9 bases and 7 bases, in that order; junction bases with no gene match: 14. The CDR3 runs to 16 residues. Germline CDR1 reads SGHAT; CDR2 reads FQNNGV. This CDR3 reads CASAPWATSGVNEQFF. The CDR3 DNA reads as TGTGCCAGTGCGCCTTGGGCGACTAGCGGGGTAAATGAGCAGTTCTTC.

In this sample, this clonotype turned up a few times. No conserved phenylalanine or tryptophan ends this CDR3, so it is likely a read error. The CDR3 protein is CASSYQQLGNSPLHC. Here the CDR3 DNA reads TGTGCCAGCAGTTACCAACAGCTAGGGAATTCACCCCTCCACTGT. The chain is built from TRBV6-6 and TRBJ1-6; D is unresolved. The germline V gene encodes CDR1 MNHNY and CDR2 SVGAGI (reference sequence). The CDR3 length is 15 residues. The V end was cut by 2 bases, the J end by 7 bases, with 12 bases between.

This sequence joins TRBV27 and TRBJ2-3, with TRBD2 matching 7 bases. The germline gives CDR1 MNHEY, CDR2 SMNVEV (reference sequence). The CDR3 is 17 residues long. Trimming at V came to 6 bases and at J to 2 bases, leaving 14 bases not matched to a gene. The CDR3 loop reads CASRHYSAGTLTDTQYF. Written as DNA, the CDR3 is TGTGCCAGCAGACATTATTCAGCGGGGACCCTCACAGATACGCAGTATTTT.

CDR3 residues: CAIRDRALNTEAFF. The CDR3 DNA follows: TGTGCCATCCGGGACAGGGCCCTGAACACTGAAGCTTTCTTT. The genes are TRBV6-6 and TRBJ1-1, with TRBD1 identical over 9 bases. Unmatched junction bases numbered 6, after V lost 10 bases and J lost 0 bases. Germline CDR1 is MNHNY and CDR2 is SVGAGI (reference sequence). CDR3 length: 14 amino acids.

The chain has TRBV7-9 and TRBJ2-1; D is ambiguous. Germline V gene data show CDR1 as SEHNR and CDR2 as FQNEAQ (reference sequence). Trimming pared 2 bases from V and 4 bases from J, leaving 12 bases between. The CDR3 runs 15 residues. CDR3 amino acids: CASSLPPTSYNEQFF. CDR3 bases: TGTGCCAGCAGCTTACCGCCCACCTCGTACAATGAGCAGTTCTTC.

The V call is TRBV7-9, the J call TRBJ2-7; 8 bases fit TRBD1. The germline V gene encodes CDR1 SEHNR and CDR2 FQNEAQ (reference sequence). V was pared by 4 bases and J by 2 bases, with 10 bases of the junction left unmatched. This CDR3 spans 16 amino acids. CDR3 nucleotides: TGTGCCAGCAGCTCATCCTCGGGACAGGTTACCTACGAGCAGTACTTC. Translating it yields CASSSSSGQVTYEQYF. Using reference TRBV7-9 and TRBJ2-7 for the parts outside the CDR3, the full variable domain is DTGVSQNPRHKITKRGQNVTFRCDPISEHNRLYWYRQTLGQGPEFLTYFQNEAQLEKSRLLSDRFSAERPKGSFSTLEIQRTEQGDSAMYLCASSSSSGQVTYEQYFGPGTRLTVT.

CDR3 DNA: TGCAGCGTTAAACAGGGGAGCGTGGTCGACTACGAGCAGTACTTC. Translating it yields CSVKQGSVVDYEQYF. The chain recombines TRBV29-1 with TRBJ2-7, with 7 positions matching TRBD1. The CDR3 extends over 15 amino acids. The J segment lost 3 bases and the V segment lost 5 bases, leaving 13 bases of the junction unmatched. Germline V CDR1 and CDR2: SQVTM, ANQGSEA.

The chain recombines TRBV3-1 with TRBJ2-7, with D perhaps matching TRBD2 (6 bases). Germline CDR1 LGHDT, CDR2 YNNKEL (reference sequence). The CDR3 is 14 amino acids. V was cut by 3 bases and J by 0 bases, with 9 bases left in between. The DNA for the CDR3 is TGTGCCAGCAGCCATGCGGGACCCTCCTACGAGCAGTACTTC. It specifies CASSHAGPSYEQYF.

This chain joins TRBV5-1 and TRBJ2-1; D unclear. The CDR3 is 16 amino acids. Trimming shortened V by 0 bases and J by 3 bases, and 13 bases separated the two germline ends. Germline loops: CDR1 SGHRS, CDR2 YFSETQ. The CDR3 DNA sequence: TGCGCCAGCAGCTTGGGTCCCGCCGACAACTACAATGAGCAGTTCTTC. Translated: CASSLGPADNYNEQFF.

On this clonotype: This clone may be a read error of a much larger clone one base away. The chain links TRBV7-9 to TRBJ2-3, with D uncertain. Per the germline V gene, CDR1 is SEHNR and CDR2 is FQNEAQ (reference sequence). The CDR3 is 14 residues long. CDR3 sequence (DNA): TGTGCCAGCAGCTTCGAGGCCCGCACAGATATGCAGTATTTT. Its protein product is CASSFEARTDMQYF.

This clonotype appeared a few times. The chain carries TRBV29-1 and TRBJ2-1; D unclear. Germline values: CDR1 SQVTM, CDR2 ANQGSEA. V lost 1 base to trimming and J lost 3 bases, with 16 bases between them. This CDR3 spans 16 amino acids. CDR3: CSVEGRAKEYYNEQFF. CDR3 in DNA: TGCAGCGTTGAAGGTCGGGCCAAGGAGTACTACAATGAGCAGTTCTTC.

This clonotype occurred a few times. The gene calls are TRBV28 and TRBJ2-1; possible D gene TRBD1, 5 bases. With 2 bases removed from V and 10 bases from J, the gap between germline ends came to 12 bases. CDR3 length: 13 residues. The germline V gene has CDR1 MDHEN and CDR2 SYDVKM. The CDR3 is CASSLAAGYEQFF. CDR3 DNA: TGTGCCAGCAGTTTAGCCGCAGGGTACGAGCAGTTCTTC.

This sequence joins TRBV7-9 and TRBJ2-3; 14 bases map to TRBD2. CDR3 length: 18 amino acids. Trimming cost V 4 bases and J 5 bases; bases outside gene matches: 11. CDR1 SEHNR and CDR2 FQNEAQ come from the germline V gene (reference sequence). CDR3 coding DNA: TGTGCCAGCAGCTCCCTGCTGGGACTAGCGGGAGTCGGAGATACGCAGTATTTT. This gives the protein CASSSLLGLAGVGDTQYF.

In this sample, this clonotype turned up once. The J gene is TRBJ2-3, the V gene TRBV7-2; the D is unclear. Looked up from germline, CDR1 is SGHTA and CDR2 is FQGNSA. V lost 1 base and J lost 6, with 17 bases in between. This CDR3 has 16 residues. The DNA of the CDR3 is TGTGCCAGCAGCTTAGGCGGCGGCCCAGCCGGGGATACGCAGTATTTT. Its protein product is CASSLGGGPAGDTQYF.

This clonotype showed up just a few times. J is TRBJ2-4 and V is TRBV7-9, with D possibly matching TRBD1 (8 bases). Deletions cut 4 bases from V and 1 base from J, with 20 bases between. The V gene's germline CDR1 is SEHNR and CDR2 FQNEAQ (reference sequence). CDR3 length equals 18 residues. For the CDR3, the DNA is TGTGCCAGCAGCTCCGACAGGGGAGGGTTTTCGGCCAAAAACATTCAGTACTTC. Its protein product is CASSSDRGGFSAKNIQYF.

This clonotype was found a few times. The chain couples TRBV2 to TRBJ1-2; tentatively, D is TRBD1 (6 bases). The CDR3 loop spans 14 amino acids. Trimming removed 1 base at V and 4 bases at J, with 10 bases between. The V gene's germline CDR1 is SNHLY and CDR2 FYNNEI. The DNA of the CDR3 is TGTGCCAGCAGTGAAGGCAGGGGTCCCTATGGCTACACCTTC. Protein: CASSEGRGPYGYTF.

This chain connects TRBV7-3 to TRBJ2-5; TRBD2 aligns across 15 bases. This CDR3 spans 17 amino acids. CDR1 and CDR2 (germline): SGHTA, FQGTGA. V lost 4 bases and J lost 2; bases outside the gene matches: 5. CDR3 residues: CASSSPGLAGGQETQYF. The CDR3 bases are TGTGCCAGCAGCTCACCGGGACTAGCGGGGGGTCAAGAGACCCAGTACTTC. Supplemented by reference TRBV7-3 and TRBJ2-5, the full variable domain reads GAGVSQTPSNKVTEKGKYVELRCDPISGHTALYWYRQSLGQGPEFLIYFQGTGAADDSGLPNDRFFAVRPEGSVSTLKIQRTERGDSAVYLCASSSPGLAGGQETQYFGPGTRLLVL.

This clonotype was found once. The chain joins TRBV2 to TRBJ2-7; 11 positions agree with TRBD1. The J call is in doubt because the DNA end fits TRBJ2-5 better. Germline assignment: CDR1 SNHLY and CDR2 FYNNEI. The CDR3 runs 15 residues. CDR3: CASSEAGTGGETQYF. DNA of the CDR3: TGTGCCAGCAGTGAAGCTGGGACAGGGGGAGAGACCCAGTACTTC.

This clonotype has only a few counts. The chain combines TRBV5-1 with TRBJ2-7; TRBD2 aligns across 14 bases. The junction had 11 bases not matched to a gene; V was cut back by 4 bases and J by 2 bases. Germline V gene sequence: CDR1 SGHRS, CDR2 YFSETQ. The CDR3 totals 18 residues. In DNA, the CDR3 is TGCGCCAGCAGCCCGCGACTAGCGGGAGGGCCAGGCACCTACGAGCAGTACTTC. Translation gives CASSPRLAGGPGTYEQYF.

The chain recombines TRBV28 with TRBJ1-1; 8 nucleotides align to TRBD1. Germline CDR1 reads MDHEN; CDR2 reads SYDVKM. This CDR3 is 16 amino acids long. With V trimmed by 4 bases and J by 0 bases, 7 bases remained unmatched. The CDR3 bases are TGTGCCAGCAGTTCCAGACAGGGGATGATGAACACTGAAGCTTTCTTT. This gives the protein CASSSRQGMMNTEAFF.

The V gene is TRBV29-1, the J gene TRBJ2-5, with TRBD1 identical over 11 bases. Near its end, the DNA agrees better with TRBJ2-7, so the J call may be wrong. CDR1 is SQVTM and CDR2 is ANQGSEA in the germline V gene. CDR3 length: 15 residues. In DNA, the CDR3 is TGCAGCGTTGAAGGGGGACAGGGGGGGGACTACGAGCAGTACTTC. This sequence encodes CSVEGGQGGDYEQYF.

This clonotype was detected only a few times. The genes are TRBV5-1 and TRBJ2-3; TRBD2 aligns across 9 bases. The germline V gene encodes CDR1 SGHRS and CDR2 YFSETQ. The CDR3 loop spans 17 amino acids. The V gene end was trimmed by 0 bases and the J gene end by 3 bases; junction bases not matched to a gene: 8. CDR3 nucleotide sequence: TGCGCCAGCAGCTTGGCGCGGGCGGGAGGGGTGACAGATACGCAGTATTTT. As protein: CASSLARAGGVTDTQYF.

CDR3: CASRQGGGTGELFF. CDR3 nucleotide sequence: TGTGCCAGCAGACAGGGAGGCGGCACCGGGGAGCTGTTTTTT. V usage is TRBV2 and J usage is TRBJ2-2; D possibly matches TRBD1 or TRBD2 (6 bases each). The CDR3 has 14 residues. Deletions cut 6 bases from V and 4 bases from J, with 12 bases between. Germline assignment: CDR1 SNHLY and CDR2 FYNNEI.

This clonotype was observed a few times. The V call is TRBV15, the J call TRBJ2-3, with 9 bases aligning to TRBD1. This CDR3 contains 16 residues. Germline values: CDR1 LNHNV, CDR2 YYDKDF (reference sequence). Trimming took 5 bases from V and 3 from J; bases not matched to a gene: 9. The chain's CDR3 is CATSLTRDRVTDTQYF. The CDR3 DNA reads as TGTGCCACCAGCCTGACCAGGGACAGGGTTACAGATACGCAGTATTTT.

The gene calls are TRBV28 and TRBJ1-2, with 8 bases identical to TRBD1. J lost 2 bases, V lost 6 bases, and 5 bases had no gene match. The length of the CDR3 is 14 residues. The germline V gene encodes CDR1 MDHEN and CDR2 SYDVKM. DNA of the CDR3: TGTGCCAGCAGCACGGACAGGGAAAACTATGGCTACACCTTC. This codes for CASSTDRENYGYTF.

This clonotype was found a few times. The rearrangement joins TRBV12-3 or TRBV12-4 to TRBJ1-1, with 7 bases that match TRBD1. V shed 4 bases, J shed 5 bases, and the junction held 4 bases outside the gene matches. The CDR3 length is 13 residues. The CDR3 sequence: CASSSTGLTEAFF. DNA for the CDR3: TGTGCCAGCAGTTCGACAGGGTTGACTGAAGCTTTCTTT.